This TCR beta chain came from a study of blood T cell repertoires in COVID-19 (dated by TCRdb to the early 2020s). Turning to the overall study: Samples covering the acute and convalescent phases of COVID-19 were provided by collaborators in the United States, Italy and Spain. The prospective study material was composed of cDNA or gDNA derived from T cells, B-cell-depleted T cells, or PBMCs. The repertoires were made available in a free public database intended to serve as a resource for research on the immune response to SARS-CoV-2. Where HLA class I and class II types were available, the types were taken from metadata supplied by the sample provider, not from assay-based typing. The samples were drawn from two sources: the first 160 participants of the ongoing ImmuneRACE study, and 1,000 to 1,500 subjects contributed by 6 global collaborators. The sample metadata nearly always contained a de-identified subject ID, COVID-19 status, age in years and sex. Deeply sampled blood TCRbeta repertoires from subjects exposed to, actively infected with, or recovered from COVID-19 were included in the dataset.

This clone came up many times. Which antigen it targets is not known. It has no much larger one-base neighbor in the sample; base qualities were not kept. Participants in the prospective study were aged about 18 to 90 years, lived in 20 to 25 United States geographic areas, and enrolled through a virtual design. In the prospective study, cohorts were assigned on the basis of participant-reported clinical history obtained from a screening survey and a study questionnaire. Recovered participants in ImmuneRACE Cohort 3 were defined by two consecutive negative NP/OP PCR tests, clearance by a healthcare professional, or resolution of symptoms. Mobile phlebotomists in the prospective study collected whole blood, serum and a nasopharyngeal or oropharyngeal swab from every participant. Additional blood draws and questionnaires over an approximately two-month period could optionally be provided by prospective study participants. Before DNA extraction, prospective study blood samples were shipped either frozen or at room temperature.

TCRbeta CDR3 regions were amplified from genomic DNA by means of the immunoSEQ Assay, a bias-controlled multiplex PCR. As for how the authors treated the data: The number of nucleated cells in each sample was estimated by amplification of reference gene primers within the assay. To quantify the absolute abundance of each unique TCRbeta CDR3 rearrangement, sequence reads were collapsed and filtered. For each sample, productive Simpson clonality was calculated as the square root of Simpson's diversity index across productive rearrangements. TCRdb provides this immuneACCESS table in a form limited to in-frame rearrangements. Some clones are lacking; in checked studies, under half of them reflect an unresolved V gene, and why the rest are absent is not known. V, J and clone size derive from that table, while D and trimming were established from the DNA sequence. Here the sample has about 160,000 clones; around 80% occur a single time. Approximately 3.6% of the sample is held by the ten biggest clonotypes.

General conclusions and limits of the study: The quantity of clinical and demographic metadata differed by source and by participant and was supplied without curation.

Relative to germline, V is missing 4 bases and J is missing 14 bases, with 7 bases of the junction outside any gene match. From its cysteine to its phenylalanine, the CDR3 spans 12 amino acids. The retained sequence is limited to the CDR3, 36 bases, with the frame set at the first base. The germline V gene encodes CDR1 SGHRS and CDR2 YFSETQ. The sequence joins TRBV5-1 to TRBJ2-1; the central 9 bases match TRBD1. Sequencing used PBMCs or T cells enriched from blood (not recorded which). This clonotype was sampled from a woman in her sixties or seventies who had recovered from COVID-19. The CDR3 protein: CASSRGQGFEFF. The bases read TGCGCCAGCAGCAGGGGACAGGGCTTTGAGTTCTTC.